The next 16 T cell receptor beta chains were all read from a single sample in a study of CD8+CD57+ T cells in acquired aplastic anemia. It was genomic DNA that served as the template for profiling TCR beta VDJ and CDR3. MiXCR was run by TCRdb on the reads, yielding one entry per CDR3 protein. The data contain some 280,000 distinct CDR3 sequences, around 60% of them singletons. Material for sequencing was sorted CD4+, CD8+, or CD8+CD57+ T cells (not recorded which) from PBMCs. The receptors were sampled from a human donor with severe aplastic anemia or a healthy control (not recorded which).

This chain uses TRBV7-4 with TRBJ2-3; 9 bases are a match to TRBD1. This CDR3 region has 15 residues. CDR1 and CDR2 (germline): SGHVT, SQSDAQ. The ends lost 5 bases at V and 6 bases at J; junction bases unmatched: 9. The CDR3 region is CASSTMGQGEDTQYF. The CDR3 coding sequence is TGTGCCAGCAGCACTATGGGACAGGGTGAGGATACGCAGTATTTT.

The V and J genes are TRBV20-1 and TRBJ2-3; tentative D call: TRBD2 (6 bases). This CDR3 contains 13 residues. Per germline, CDR1 DFQATT and CDR2 SNEGSKA (reference sequence). The V end was cut by 3 bases, the J end by 2 bases, with 9 bases between. CDR3 amino acids: CSASGGSTDTQYF. The CDR3 nucleotides read TGCAGTGCTAGTGGGGGGTCCACAGATACGCAGTATTTT.

J is TRBJ1-2 and V is TRBV7-3; TRBD1 aligns across 7 bases. The CDR3 covers 14 residues. Germline V lookup: CDR1 SGHTA, CDR2 FQGTGA. The V and J ends lost 5 bases and 8 bases, in that order; junction bases with no gene match: 11. The CDR3 nucleotides read TGTGCCAGCAGCCAACCGACAGGGAGCGTGGGCTACACCTTC. It codes for CASSQPTGSVGYTF.

This clonotype was seen many times. This chain connects TRBV12-3 or TRBV12-4 to TRBJ1-1; 10 nucleotides agree with TRBD1. J gave up 3 bases and V 6 bases, and 4 bases lay outside the gene matches. The CDR3 has 14 amino acids. The DNA of the CDR3 is TGTGCCAGCAGGACAGGGGGCGGGGACACTGAAGCTTTCTTT. Translated, it gives CASRTGGGDTEAFF.

This clonotype was recorded many times. The chain combines TRBV5-8 with TRBJ2-7; 9 bases are a match to TRBD1. Germline assignment: CDR1 SGHTS and CDR2 YDEGEE. V shed 3 bases and J 3 bases; nucleotides not matched to a gene: 4. The CDR3 consists of 14 residues. CDR3 in DNA: TGTGCCAGCAGCTATAAGGGACAGGGCTACGAGCAGTACTTC. Translating it yields CASSYKGQGYEQYF.

Ten or more counts support this clonotype. The genes are TRBV4-1 and TRBJ2-7; 8 bases line up with TRBD1. From germline, CDR1 is MGHRA and CDR2 YSYEKL. The length of the CDR3 is 16 residues. J lost 0 bases, V lost 2 bases, and 6 bases had no gene match. CDR3 nucleotides: TGCGCCAGCAGCCAATTGACAGGGGACCACTCCTACGAGCAGTACTTC. Protein: CASSQLTGDHSYEQYF.

This clonotype was seen ten or more times. J is TRBJ2-1 and V is TRBV24-1; D gene uncertain. The CDR3 is made up of 12 amino acids. Looked up from germline, CDR1 is KGHDR and CDR2 is SFDVKD. The V end lost 10 bases, the J end lost 8 bases, and 14 bases lay between the germline ends. CDR3 loop: CATGTVRDEQFF. CDR3 in DNA: TGTGCCACGGGTACGGTAAGGGATGAGCAGTTCTTC.

The sample holds many counts of this clonotype. The chain is built from TRBV4-1 and TRBJ2-6; D gene unclear. CDR1 is MGHRA and CDR2 is YSYEKL in the germline V gene. Trimming took 0 bases from V and 2 from J, leaving 8 bases between them. This CDR3 is 16 amino acids long. CDR3 coding DNA: TGCGCCAGCAGCCAAGAGCGAGTAACTGGGGCCAACGTCCTGACTTTC. Residues: CASSQERVTGANVLTF.

This clonotype was recorded at least ten times. This sequence joins TRBV30 and TRBJ1-6; D is unresolved. This CDR3 spans 12 amino acids. Germline loops: CDR1 GTSNPN, CDR2 SVGIG (reference sequence). The ends were cut back, 3 bases at V and 5 bases at J, with 5 bases in the middle. CDR3 sequence: CAWSNDNSPLHF. The CDR3 DNA reads TGTGCCTGGAGCAACGATAATTCACCCCTCCACTTT.

This clonotype has just a few counts. This chain connects TRBV10-3 to TRBJ2-7; D may be TRBD1 (5 bases). Germline V CDR1 and CDR2: ENHRY, SYGVKD. Trimming shortened V by 6 bases and J by 1 base, and 7 bases separated the two germline ends. The CDR3 has 12 residues. The CDR3 sequence: CAIRQDSYEQYF. The CDR3 DNA follows: TGTGCCATCAGACAGGATTCCTACGAGCAGTACTTC.

In nucleotides, the CDR3 is TGCGCCAGCAGCGGGCAGGGTGGTCAGCCCCAGCATTTT. Its translation is CASSGQGGQPQHF. V gene TRBV5-1 combines with J gene TRBJ1-5; maybe TRBD1 (5 bases). This CDR3 region has 13 residues. Trimming pared 4 bases from V and 6 bases from J, leaving 11 bases between. CDR1 and CDR2 from the germline V gene are SGHRS and YFSETQ. Using reference TRBV5-1 and TRBJ1-5 for the parts outside the CDR3, the full variable domain is KAGVTQTPRYLIKTRGQQVTLSCSPISGHRSVSWYQQTPGQGLQFLFEYFSETQRNKGNFPGRFSGRQFSNSRSEMNVSTLELGDSALYLCASSGQGGQPQHFGDGTRLSIL.

This clonotype was detected ten times or more. The V call is TRBV19, the J call TRBJ1-1, with a tentative D call TRBD1 (6 bases). Trimming stripped 9 bases from V and 5 bases from J, with 19 bases between. CDR3 size: 14 residues. In germline, CDR1 is LNHDA, CDR2 SQIVND (reference sequence). CDR3 sequence: CASLRGGRFTEAFF. The CDR3 DNA reads as TGTGCCAGCCTGCGAGGGGGGCGCTTTACTGAAGCTTTCTTT.

The rearrangement links TRBV6-1 to TRBJ2-2; the match to TRBD1 covers 7 bases. CDR1 MNHNS and CDR2 SASEGT come from the germline V gene. This CDR3 comprises 15 residues. V lost 5 bases and J lost 4; bases outside the gene matches: 7. The CDR3 loop is CASSRATGTTGELFF. The CDR3 DNA reads TGTGCCAGCAGTCGCGCGACAGGGACCACCGGGGAGCTGTTTTTT.

The rearrangement uses TRBV19 and TRBJ2-5, with 8 bases matching TRBD1. Germline CDR1 is LNHDA and CDR2 is SQIVND (reference sequence). CDR3 length: 14 residues. After removal of 3 bases from V and 5 bases from J, the junction contained 5 bases not matched to a gene. The chain's CDR3 is CASSIDRGIETQYF. The CDR3 coding sequence is TGTGCCAGTAGTATCGACAGGGGAATCGAGACCCAGTACTTC.

This clonotype was counted at least ten times. The chain joins TRBV5-8 to TRBJ1-2; D is unclear. V was shortened by 3 bases and J by 10 bases, with 19 bases between the two germline ends. Germline V lookup: CDR1 SGHTS, CDR2 YDEGEE. The CDR3 runs to 14 residues. CDR3 sequence: CASSSLTIPVDYTF. The DNA of the CDR3 is TGTGCCAGCAGCTCCCTGACGATCCCTGTAGACTACACCTTC.

This clonotype appeared once. This sequence joins TRBV15 and TRBJ1-5; a possible D gene is TRBD1 (5 bases). V gave up 0 bases and J gave up 6 bases, with 12 bases separating them. CDR3 length: 15 amino acids. Germline V gene lookup returns CDR1 LNHNV and CDR2 YYDKDF (reference sequence). DNA for the CDR3: TGTGCCACCAGCAGAGATGGGGGGGTCGGTCAGCCCCAGCATTTT. It translates to CATSRDGGVGQPQHF. The variable domain in full, completed from reference TRBV15 and TRBJ1-5, reads DAMVIQNPRYQVTQFGKPVTLSCSQTLNHNVMYWYQQKSSQAPKLLFHYYDKDFNNEADTPDNFQSRRPNTSFCFLDIRSPGLGDTAMYLCATSRDGGVGQPQHFGDGTRLSIL.